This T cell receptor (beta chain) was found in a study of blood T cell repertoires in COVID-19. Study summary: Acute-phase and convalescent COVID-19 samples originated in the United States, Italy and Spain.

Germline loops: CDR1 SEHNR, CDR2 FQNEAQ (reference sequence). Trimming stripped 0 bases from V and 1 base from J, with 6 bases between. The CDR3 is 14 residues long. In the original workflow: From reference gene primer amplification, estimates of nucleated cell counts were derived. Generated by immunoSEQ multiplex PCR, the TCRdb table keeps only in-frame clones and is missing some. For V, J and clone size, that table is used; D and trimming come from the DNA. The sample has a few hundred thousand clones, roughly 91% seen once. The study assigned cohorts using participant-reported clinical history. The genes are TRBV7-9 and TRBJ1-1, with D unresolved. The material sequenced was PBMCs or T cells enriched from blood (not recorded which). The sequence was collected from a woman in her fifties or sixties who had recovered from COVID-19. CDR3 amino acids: CASSLAVRNTEAFF. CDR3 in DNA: TGTGCCAGCAGCTTAGCTGTCAGGAACACTGAAGCTTTCTTT.